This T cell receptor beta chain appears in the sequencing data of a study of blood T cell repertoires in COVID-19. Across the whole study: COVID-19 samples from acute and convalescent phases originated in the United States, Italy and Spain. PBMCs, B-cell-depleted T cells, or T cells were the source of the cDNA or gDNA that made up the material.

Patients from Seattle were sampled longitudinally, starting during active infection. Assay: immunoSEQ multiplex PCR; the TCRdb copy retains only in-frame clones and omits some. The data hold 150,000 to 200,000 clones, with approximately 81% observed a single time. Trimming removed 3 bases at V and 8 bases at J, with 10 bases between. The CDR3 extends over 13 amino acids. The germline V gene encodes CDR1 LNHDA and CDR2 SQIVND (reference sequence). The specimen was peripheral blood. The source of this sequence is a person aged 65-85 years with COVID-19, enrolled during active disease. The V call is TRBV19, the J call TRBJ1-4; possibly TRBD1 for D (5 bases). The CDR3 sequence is CASSIFQGEKLFF. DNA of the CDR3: TGTGCCAGTAGTATTTTTCAGGGCGAAAAACTGTTTTTT.